Below are 29 T cell receptor beta chains sequenced from a single sample in a study of T cells in Graves' hyperthyroidism and ophthalmopathy. What was amplified from RNA transcripts were TCR beta CDR3 regions. The study used the HTBI primer set for a first-round RT-PCR of the TCR CDR3. TCRdb called the multiplex PCR reads again in MiXCR, with one record for every CDR3 protein. The sample lists more than 600,000 distinct CDR3 sequences, about 17% occurring once. Sequences were obtained from blood. These TCRs come from a man aged 18 to 30 with Graves' hyperthyroidism.

This CDR3 reads CASSQEADYGYTF. CDR3 DNA: TGTGCCAGCAGCCAAGAGGCAGACTATGGCTACACCTTC. This chain joins TRBV14 and TRBJ1-2; D gene ambiguous. The CDR3 totals 13 residues. V lost 0 bases and J lost 3, with 5 bases in between. CDR1 and CDR2 from the germline V gene are SGHDN and FVKESK.

The chain couples TRBV20-1 to TRBJ1-1; D ambiguous. The length of the CDR3 is 14 residues. Looked up from germline, CDR1 is DFQATT and CDR2 is SNEGSKA (reference sequence). Trimming left V 6 bases short and J 0 bases short, with 14 bases between. Here the CDR3 reads CSARPAGLNTEAFF. CDR3 coding DNA: TGCAGTGCCCGGCCCGCAGGCTTGAACACTGAAGCTTTCTTT.

This clonotype was observed many times. The V and J genes are TRBV7-2 and TRBJ2-1; 7 nucleotides agree with TRBD2. Looked up from germline, CDR1 is SGHTA and CDR2 is FQGNSA. The CDR3 is 15 amino acids. J was trimmed by 10 bases and V by 0 bases; bases with no gene match: 9. CDR3 region: CASSLAIVAGGEQFF. For the CDR3, the DNA is TGTGCCAGCAGCTTAGCGATAGTAGCGGGCGGGGAGCAGTTCTTC.

The table lists this clonotype with many counts. The chain combines TRBV5-1 with TRBJ2-7, with 8 bases matching TRBD2. V was pared by 0 bases and J by 2 bases, with 7 bases of the junction left unmatched. The CDR3 runs 16 residues. Germline-derived CDR1 and CDR2 are SGHRS and YFSETQ. The CDR3 protein is CASSLARAGATYEQYF. Written as DNA, the CDR3 is TGCGCCAGCAGCTTGGCCCGAGCGGGGGCTACCTACGAGCAGTACTTC.

The V call is TRBV6-1, the J call TRBJ2-1; no definite D call. Trimming stripped 1 base from V and 7 bases from J, with 8 bases between. This CDR3 contains 13 residues. Germline values: CDR1 MNHNS, CDR2 SASEGT. CDR3 nucleotides: TGTGCCAGCAGTGAAGTATACGCGAATGAGCAGTTCTTC. Amino acids: CASSEVYANEQFF.

This clonotype was seen many times. The genes are TRBV2 and TRBJ2-1; TRBD2 aligns across 8 bases. Germline assignment: CDR1 SNHLY and CDR2 FYNNEI. V lost 2 bases, J lost 14 bases, and 5 bases stayed unmatched. The CDR3 runs 12 residues. The CDR3 DNA sequence: TGTGCCAGCAGTGAACATAGCGGGATGGAGTTCTTC. This sequence encodes CASSEHSGMEFF.

This clonotype appeared a few times. The chain joins TRBV28 to TRBJ2-3, with D tentatively TRBD1 (6 bases). Trimming removed 7 bases from V and 10 bases from J, with 15 bases in between. The CDR3 runs to 12 residues. The V gene's germline CDR1 is MDHEN and CDR2 SYDVKM. As DNA, the CDR3 is TGTGCCAGCAACCCACAAGGGGGTGCGCAGTATTTT. Its translation: CASNPQGGAQYF.

At least ten counts were recorded for this clonotype. The chain couples TRBV11-2 to TRBJ2-1; no clear D. The V and J ends lost 6 bases and 5 bases respectively, with 17 bases between them. From germline, CDR1 is SGHAT and CDR2 FQNNGV. The CDR3 runs to 15 residues. The CDR3 DNA follows: TGTGCCAGCAGTCGAACCCCACTCAACCACAATGAGCAGTTCTTC. Translated, it gives CASSRTPLNHNEQFF.

This clonotype was observed many times. V is TRBV28 and J is TRBJ2-7; D is unclear. The CDR3 consists of 12 residues. Deletions cut 5 bases from V and 3 bases from J, with 8 bases between. The germline gives CDR1 MDHEN, CDR2 SYDVKM. This CDR3 reads CASSLQFYEQYF. CDR3 in DNA: TGTGCCAGCAGTCTACAGTTCTACGAGCAGTACTTC.

The rearrangement joins TRBV12-3 or TRBV12-4 to TRBJ2-2; D not resolved. V lost 8 bases, J lost 8 bases, and 18 bases lay in between. The CDR3 contains 14 residues. DNA for the CDR3: TGTGCCAGCCAAACCCGAGTGGGTTCTGGGGAGCTGTTTTTT. Translation: CASQTRVGSGELFF.

This clonotype has at least ten counts. The chain links TRBV12-3 or TRBV12-4 to TRBJ2-7, with TRBD2 matching 7 bases. With V trimmed by 1 base and J by 2 bases, 2 bases remained unmatched. The CDR3 extends over 14 amino acids. CDR3 sequence (DNA): TGTGCCAGCAGTTTAGTAGCGGGTCCCTACGAGCAGTACTTC. This translates into CASSLVAGPYEQYF.

The rearrangement uses TRBV11-2 and TRBJ1-4, with TRBD1 as a possible D gene (5 bases). The CDR3 runs to 14 residues. Germline assignment: CDR1 SGHAT and CDR2 FQNNGV. Trimming left V 3 bases short and J 2 bases short, with 7 bases between. The CDR3 is CASSFRVTNEKLFF. The DNA for the CDR3 is TGTGCCAGCAGCTTCAGGGTCACTAATGAAAAACTGTTTTTT.

This clonotype was observed many times. The gene calls are TRBV5-1 and TRBJ1-3; no clear D. CDR3 length: 14 residues. Trimming shortened V by 0 bases and J by 1 base, and 5 bases separated the two germline ends. CDR1 and CDR2 from the germline V gene are SGHRS and YFSETQ. The CDR3 DNA reads TGCGCCAGCAGCTTGGAGGCTTCTGGAAACACCATATATTTT. Translated: CASSLEASGNTIYF.

This clonotype was counted at least ten times. CDR3 bases: TGTGCCATCACCGATAGGGCGGCTGGCTACACCTTC. Encoded protein: CAITDRAAGYTF. The rearrangement uses TRBV10-3 and TRBJ1-2; D not resolved. V lost 7 bases to trimming and J lost 7 bases, with 13 bases between them. CDR1 and CDR2 (germline): ENHRY, SYGVKD. CDR3 length: 12 amino acids.

The rearrangement uses TRBV4-1 and TRBJ2-1; D is unresolved. The CDR3 covers 15 residues. Germline CDR1 and CDR2: MGHRA and YSYEKL. Between the trimmed V and J ends, which lost 1 base and 2 bases, there was a span of 9 bases. CDR3 in amino acids: CASSQARRAYNEQFF. The CDR3 DNA is TGCGCCAGCAGCCAAGCTAGGAGAGCCTACAATGAGCAGTTCTTC.

This clonotype was recorded a few times. Sequence at one end of the junction differs from germline and may be a read error. The V and J genes are TRBV30 and TRBJ2-2; 8 bases are a match to TRBD1. The germline gives CDR1 GTSNPN, CDR2 SVGIG (reference sequence). The CDR3 is 16 amino acids. The CDR3 reads CAWSVKAGGDTGGLFF. For the CDR3, the DNA is TGTGCCTGGAGTGTCAAGGCAGGGGGCGACACCGGGGGGCTGTTTTTT.

This clonotype was seen at least ten times. This chain joins TRBV7-9 and TRBJ2-5, with a possible D match to TRBD2 (6 bases). This CDR3 has 14 residues. CDR1 is SEHNR, CDR2 FQNEAQ, per germline (reference sequence). Trimming removed 5 bases at V and 6 bases at J, with 16 bases between. The CDR3 DNA reads as TGTGCCAGCAGCCGCCCCGGGACTCAAAAGACCCAGTACTTC. It translates to CASSRPGTQKTQYF.

V usage is TRBV15 and J usage is TRBJ1-2, with a weak D call TRBD1 (6 bases). The CDR3 totals 13 residues. The V and J ends lost 5 bases and 8 bases respectively, with 15 bases between them. The germline V gene has CDR1 LNHNV and CDR2 YYDKDF (reference sequence). CDR3 sequence (DNA): TGTGCCACCAGCCCACGGACAGTCGGGGGCTACACCTTC. Protein sequence: CATSPRTVGGYTF.

This clonotype was seen a handful of times. V and J are TRBV20-1 and TRBJ2-1, with D unclear. The CDR3 covers 11 residues. Trimming removed 2 bases from V and 8 bases from J, with 7 bases in between. CDR1 and CDR2 (germline): DFQATT, SNEGSKA (reference sequence). CDR3 nucleotide sequence: TGCAGTGCTAGAAACGACTATGAGCAGTTCTTC. Its protein is CSARNDYEQFF.

Many counts were recorded for this clonotype. The chain joins TRBV28 to TRBJ2-7; D may be TRBD1 (5 bases). In germline, CDR1 is MDHEN, CDR2 SYDVKM. The CDR3 consists of 13 residues. With 7 bases removed from V and 5 bases from J, the gap between germline ends came to 15 bases. The DNA of the CDR3 is TGTGCCAGCAAGGGGCTACTGGCCGACGAGCAGTACTTC. It codes for CASKGLLADEQYF.

The V gene is TRBV13, the J gene TRBJ2-7; D remains ambiguous. CDR1 PRHDT and CDR2 FYEKMQ come from the germline V gene (reference sequence). The CDR3 has 14 amino acids. V was trimmed by 5 bases and J by 5 bases, leaving 16 bases between them. The CDR3 region has the DNA TGTGCCAGCAGCCTCCGGCGCAGTAGAAACGAGCAGTACTTC. Amino acids: CASSLRRSRNEQYF.

This clonotype was seen a few times. V gene TRBV29-1 combines with J gene TRBJ1-1, with a weak D call TRBD1 (5 bases). V was cut by 0 bases and J by 11 bases, with 19 bases left in between. The CDR3 is made up of 14 amino acids. The germline CDR1 and CDR2 sequences are SQVTM and ANQGSEA. CDR3 sequence reads: CSVEEVGAGRTAFF. CDR3 bases: TGCAGCGTTGAAGAGGTAGGGGCAGGGAGGACCGCTTTCTTT.

This sequence joins TRBV7-3 and TRBJ2-7; TRBD1 aligns across 9 bases. Germline CDR1 reads SGHTA; CDR2 reads FQGTGA. This CDR3 has 13 amino acids. V was pared by 5 bases and J by 5 bases, with 4 bases of the junction left unmatched. CDR3 amino acids: CASSTDRGHEQYF. As DNA, the CDR3 is TGTGCCAGCAGCACGGACAGGGGACACGAGCAGTACTTC.

With regard to this clonotype: The junction differs from germline at one of its ends, possibly a read error. The CDR3 nucleotides read TGTGCCGGCAGTTTGAGGGACGCGGGGGCCAACGTCCTGACTTTC. It codes for CAGSLRDAGANVLTF. This chain links TRBV28 with TRBJ2-6, with D possibly being TRBD1 or TRBD2 (5 bases each). This CDR3 region has 15 residues. Germline CDR1 MDHEN, CDR2 SYDVKM.

This clonotype has at least ten counts. This CDR3 reads CASSPLGLVEQYF. In DNA form, the CDR3 reads TGTGCCAGCTCACCACTTGGTTTGGTCGAGCAGTACTTC. The rearrangement joins TRBV18 to TRBJ2-7; D unclear. Trimming pared 1 base from V and 6 bases from J, leaving 10 bases between. This CDR3 is built from 13 residues. Looked up from germline, CDR1 is KGHSH and CDR2 is LQKENI.

This clonotype occurred many times. The chain carries TRBV18 and TRBJ2-1; perhaps TRBD2 as D (6 bases). This CDR3 region has 19 residues. V dropped 6 bases and J dropped 2 bases, with 26 bases sitting between them. CDR1 and CDR2 (germline): KGHSH, LQKENI. The CDR3 sequence: CASSSVGLGGIKTYNEQFF. The CDR3 DNA follows: TGTGCCAGCTCCTCGGTGGGCCTAGGCGGGATAAAGACCTACAATGAGCAGTTCTTC.

The chain is built from TRBV4-2 and TRBJ2-1; 8 bases fit TRBD2. The CDR3 runs 17 residues. In germline, CDR1 is LGHNA, CDR2 YNFKEQ. Trimming cost V 2 bases and J 3 bases; bases outside gene matches: 9. CDR3 amino acids: CASSQTSAGVVYNEQFF. The CDR3 DNA reads as TGTGCCAGCAGCCAAACATCAGCGGGAGTTGTCTACAATGAGCAGTTCTTC.

This clonotype came up a few times. V is TRBV30 and J is TRBJ2-3; D not certain. This CDR3 region has 16 residues. Germline values: CDR1 GTSNPN, CDR2 SVGIG (reference sequence). V was trimmed by 0 bases and J by 0 bases, leaving 13 bases between them. The CDR3 nucleotides are TGTGCCTGGAGTGTACCCTACAGCTCTAGCACAGATACGCAGTATTTT. Amino acid sequence: CAWSVPYSSSTDTQYF. The whole variable domain, filled in from reference TRBV30 and TRBJ2-3, reads SQTIHQWPATLVQPVGSPLSLECTVEGTSNPNLYWYRQAAGRGLQLLFYSVGIGQISSEVPQNLSASRPQDRQFILSSKKLLLSDSGFYLCAWSVPYSSSTDTQYFGPGTRLTVL.

This clonotype was seen at least ten times. The V gene is TRBV6-2 or TRBV6-3, the J gene TRBJ2-2; the D is unclear. Germline-derived CDR1 and CDR2 are MNHEY and SVGEGT. The ends were cut back, 5 bases at V and 8 bases at J, with 9 bases in the middle. The CDR3 runs to 12 residues. The CDR3 DNA sequence: TGTGCCAGCAGTCATACCCCGGGGGAGCTGTTTTTT. Residues: CASSHTPGELFF.